This is a list of T cell receptor beta chains from one sample in a study of cytomegalovirus exposure and HLA in healthy donors. Measured with immunoSEQ multiplex PCR; TCRdb has only the in-frame clones, and not every one. This repertoire includes 35,000 to 45,000 clones. The sample comprised PBMCs. These receptors all stem from a man in his forties or fifties in good health and CMV-seropositive. Both conserved end residues are part of each CDR3. Each record gives: CDR3 length, J gene, D gene, V gene, CDR3 DNA, CDR3 protein. The D gene is left open where the match is weak.

cdr3_length: 14
j_call: TRBJ2-1
d_call: NA
v_call: TRBV7-7
cdr3_nt: TGTGCTAGCAGCTTAGTCCCAACTAGTGATGAGCAGTTCTTC
cdr3_aa: CASSLVPTSDEQFF

cdr3_length: 15
j_call: TRBJ1-1
d_call: TRBD1
v_call: TRBV6-5
cdr3_nt: TGTGCCAGCAGCCCTGGGCAGGGGGGACACACTGAAGCTTTCTTT
cdr3_aa: CASSPGQGGHTEAFF

cdr3_length: 12
j_call: TRBJ1-1
d_call: NA
v_call: TRBV7-9
cdr3_nt: TGTGCCAGCAGCCCCCTTAACAGAGAAGCTTTCTTT
cdr3_aa: CASSPLNREAFF

cdr3_length: 14
j_call: TRBJ2-7
d_call: NA
v_call: TRBV7-3
cdr3_nt: TGTGCCAGCAGGAACGCGGGACCCATGGGCGAGCAGTACTTC
cdr3_aa: CASRNAGPMGEQYF

cdr3_length: 15
j_call: TRBJ2-7
d_call: NA
v_call: TRBV10-2
cdr3_nt: TGCGCCAGCACCCTAGGGGCGACATCTCTCTACGAGCAGTACTTC
cdr3_aa: CASTLGATSLYEQYF

cdr3_length: 13
j_call: TRBJ2-7
d_call: NA
v_call: TRBV5-1
cdr3_nt: TGCGCCAGCAGCTTGGCCGAGGGTGGAGAGCAGTACTTC
cdr3_aa: CASSLAEGGEQYF

cdr3_length: 14
j_call: TRBJ2-7
d_call: TRBD2
v_call: TRBV5-4
cdr3_nt: TGTGCCAGCAGCTTTCGGGCGGGAGAGGCCGAGCAGTACTTC
cdr3_aa: CASSFRAGEAEQYF

cdr3_length: 14
j_call: TRBJ2-5
d_call: TRBD2
v_call: TRBV6-6
cdr3_nt: TGTGCCAGCAGGCGGACTAGCGGTAAAGAGACCCAGTACTTC
cdr3_aa: CASRRTSGKETQYF

cdr3_length: 13
j_call: TRBJ1-2
d_call: NA
v_call: TRBV14
cdr3_nt: TGTGCCAGCAGCCAAGATCGGGAGCTGGGCTACACCTTC
cdr3_aa: CASSQDRELGYTF

cdr3_length: 14
j_call: TRBJ1-2
d_call: TRBD1
v_call: TRBV9
cdr3_nt: TGTGCCAGCAGCGTAACGGACAGGGTTTATGGCTACACCTTC
cdr3_aa: CASSVTDRVYGYTF

cdr3_length: 17
j_call: TRBJ2-6
d_call: NA
v_call: TRBV19
cdr3_nt: TGTGCCAGTAGCTCCTTCGTAGTACGCTCTGGGGCCAACGTCCTGACTTTC
cdr3_aa: CASSSFVVRSGANVLTF

cdr3_length: 15
j_call: TRBJ1-2
d_call: TRBD1
v_call: TRBV5-1
cdr3_nt: TGCGCCAGCAGCTCGGGACAGGGTGCTAACTATGGCTACACCTTC
cdr3_aa: CASSSGQGANYGYTF

cdr3_length: 17
j_call: TRBJ2-1
d_call: TRBD2
v_call: TRBV10-3
cdr3_nt: TGTGCCATCAGCCCCTTTAGCGGGAGTAGAACCTACAATGAGCAGTTCTTC
cdr3_aa: CAISPFSGSRTYNEQFF

cdr3_length: 16
j_call: TRBJ2-1
d_call: TRBD2
v_call: TRBV7-3
cdr3_nt: TGTGCCAGCAGCCTACTAGCGGGAGGTTACTACAATGAGCAGTTCTTC
cdr3_aa: CASSLLAGGYYNEQFF

cdr3_length: 16
j_call: TRBJ2-6
d_call: TRBD1
v_call: TRBV19
cdr3_nt: TGTGCCAGTAGTGTGACAGGGGGCTCTGGGGCCAACGTCCTGACTTTC
cdr3_aa: CASSVTGGSGANVLTF

cdr3_length: 14
j_call: TRBJ2-1
d_call: NA
v_call: TRBV5-1
cdr3_nt: TGCGCCAGCAGCCAGCCAGGGCCTTACAATGAGCAGTTCTTC
cdr3_aa: CASSQPGPYNEQFF

cdr3_length: 13
j_call: TRBJ2-3
d_call: NA
v_call: TRBV30
cdr3_nt: TGTGCCTGGGCTCAAGGACTGGGTGATACGCAGTATTTT
cdr3_aa: CAWAQGLGDTQYF

cdr3_length: 16
j_call: TRBJ2-1
d_call: TRBD2
v_call: TRBV10-1
cdr3_nt: TGCGCCAGCAGTGAGTACCCTAGCGGGAGCTCAAATGAGCAGTTCTTC
cdr3_aa: CASSEYPSGSSNEQFF

cdr3_length: 13
j_call: TRBJ2-7
d_call: TRBD1
v_call: TRBV19
cdr3_nt: TGTGCCAGTAGAGGGACAGCTTCCTACGAGCAGTACTTC
cdr3_aa: CASRGTASYEQYF

cdr3_length: 14
j_call: TRBJ2-2
d_call: NA
v_call: TRBV5-8
cdr3_nt: TGTGCCAGCAGCTTGACGGGGAACACCGGGGAGCTGTTTTTT
cdr3_aa: CASSLTGNTGELFF

cdr3_length: 17
j_call: TRBJ2-2
d_call: TRBD2
v_call: TRBV15
cdr3_nt: TGTGCCACCAGCAGAGATAGGGGAGGGCGGAACACCGGGGAGCTGTTTTTT
cdr3_aa: CATSRDRGGRNTGELFF

cdr3_length: 14
j_call: TRBJ2-1
d_call: TRBD2
v_call: TRBV6-4
cdr3_nt: TGTGCCAGCAGTTATGGACTAGCGGGAGTAGAGCAGTTCTTC
cdr3_aa: CASSYGLAGVEQFF

cdr3_length: 15
j_call: TRBJ2-3
d_call: TRBD1
v_call: TRBV29-1
cdr3_nt: TGCAGCGCCCGATGGGACAGGGGAGGCACAGATACGCAGTATTTT
cdr3_aa: CSARWDRGGTDTQYF

cdr3_length: 15
j_call: TRBJ1-5
d_call: NA
v_call: TRBV7-9
cdr3_nt: TGTGCCAGCAGCTGGGGGGGGGATAGCAATCAGCCCCAGCATTTT
cdr3_aa: CASSWGGDSNQPQHF

cdr3_length: 14
j_call: TRBJ1-4
d_call: TRBD1
v_call: TRBV7-2
cdr3_nt: TGTGCCAGCAGCTTAGTCCCAGGGGGGGAAAAACTGTTTTTT
cdr3_aa: CASSLVPGGEKLFF